Below are 7 T cell receptor beta chains sequenced from a single sample in a study of beta chain features in type 1 diabetes. Study observations and caveats: Moderate but significant shortening of TCRB CDR3s was recorded in all four CD4+ subsets from Type 1 diabetes patients.

No cognate antigen is known for these TCRs. Investigators reverse transcribed all isolated RNA, so they sequenced expressed TCRB transcripts. Clones were read by immunoSEQ multiplex PCR, and TCRdb kept only the in-frame ones, dropping some. In the table there are over 90,000 clones, 25% to 35% of which are singletons. The source material was central memory CD4+ T cells from blood. These receptors were taken from a woman aged 18-35 years with type 1 diabetes.

V is TRBV28 and J is TRBJ1-5, with 9 bases that match TRBD1. CDR1 is MDHEN and CDR2 is SYDVKM in the germline V gene. The CDR3 loop spans 15 amino acids. With 8 bases clipped from V and 7 bases from J, the junction kept 12 bases outside the gene matches. The CDR3 sequence is CASLPGTGNGQPQHF. The CDR3 DNA reads TGTGCCAGCCTTCCCGGGACAGGGAATGGGCAGCCCCAGCATTTT.

This clone was seen only a few times. This chain links TRBV28 with TRBJ2-7; 12 nucleotides match TRBD2. V gave up 2 bases and J gave up 7 bases; unmatched junction bases: 12. Germline V lookup: CDR1 MDHEN, CDR2 SYDVKM. This CDR3 is built from 17 residues. The CDR3 sequence is CASSLISSGRVPREQYF. The CDR3, as DNA: TGTGCCAGCAGTTTAATCTCTAGCGGGAGGGTACCGAGGGAGCAGTACTTC. The variable domain in full, completed from reference TRBV28 and TRBJ2-7, reads DVKVTQSSRYLVKRTGEKVFLECVQDMDHENMFWYRQDPGLGLRLIYFSYDVKMKEKGDIPEGYSVSREKKERFSLILESASTNQTSMYLCASSLISSGRVPREQYFGPGTRLTVT.

The CDR3 protein is CASSMGGQRGEKLFF. In DNA form, the CDR3 reads TGTGCCAGTAGTATGGGAGGACAACGAGGAGAAAAACTGTTTTTT. V gene TRBV19 combines with J gene TRBJ1-4; possibly TRBD1 for D (5 bases). The V gene lost 3 bases and the J gene lost 8 bases, with 16 bases spanning the gap. From germline, CDR1 is LNHDA and CDR2 SQIVND (reference sequence). This CDR3 region has 15 residues.

This clone was counted a few times. The CDR3 DNA reads as TGTGCCAGCAGTCGGGGACTAACCTCGAATGAGCAGTTCTTC. This gives the protein CASSRGLTSNEQFF. This sequence joins TRBV27 and TRBJ2-1; 7 positions match TRBD2. The CDR3 totals 14 residues. The trim removed 5 bases at V and 7 bases at J, leaving 8 bases unmatched. The germline V gene has CDR1 MNHEY and CDR2 SMNVEV (reference sequence).

The J gene is TRBJ1-1, the V gene TRBV7-9; weak D call: TRBD1 (5 bases). Trimming removed 4 bases at V and 4 bases at J, with 13 bases between. Germline V gene lookup returns CDR1 SEHNR and CDR2 FQNEAQ (reference sequence). This CDR3 spans 14 amino acids. CDR3 coding DNA: TGTGCCAGCAGCTCTAGAGGGGAGGGCACTGAAGCTTTCTTT. It specifies CASSSRGEGTEAFF.

This chain uses TRBV5-6 with TRBJ1-1; 7 nucleotides agree with TRBD1. There are 18 residues in the CDR3. Per germline, CDR1 SGHDT and CDR2 YYEEEE. V was pared by 3 bases and J by 2 bases, with 16 bases of the junction left unmatched. The chain's CDR3 is CASSWRRQGVGSNTEAFF. CDR3 in DNA: TGTGCCAGCAGCTGGAGAAGACAGGGAGTAGGATCTAACACTGAAGCTTTCTTT. Variable domain in full (rest from reference TRBV5-6 and TRBJ1-1): DAGVTQSPTHLIKTRGQQVTLRCSPKSGHDTVSWYQQALGQGPQFIFQYYEEEERQRGNFPDRFSGHQFPNYSSELNVNALLLGDSALYLCASSWRRQGVGSNTEAFFGQGTRLTVV.

The chain combines TRBV11-2 with TRBJ2-4; perhaps TRBD1 as D (6 bases). Deletions cut 4 bases from V and 1 base from J, with 11 bases between. Per the germline V gene, CDR1 is SGHAT and CDR2 is FQNNGV. The CDR3 totals 15 residues. CDR3 in amino acids: CASSSSDRAKNIQYF. For the CDR3, the DNA is TGTGCCAGCAGCTCCAGCGACAGGGCCAAAAACATTCAGTACTTC.